This is a list of T cell receptor beta chains from one sample in a study of vaccination and CD4 T cells after COVID-19. TCRdb passed the PCR reads through MiXCR, listing each CDR3 protein once. This table has about 21,000 distinct CDR3 sequences, around 62% appearing once. Their antigens are not known. Sequencing was performed on CD4+ T cells from blood, cultured in vitro, taken before SARS-CoV-2 vaccination. These receptors all come from a human donor who received a COVID-19 vaccine. Both conserved end residues are part of each CDR3. D genes are given only for firm matches. Not every row has a clone size; where given, it reads once, few, many or a size class.

.	TRBV5-1	.	TRBJ2-1	CASSLGPRNEQFF	TGCGCCAGCAGCTTAGGCCCAAGGAATGAGCAGTTCTTC
.	TRBV20-1	few	TRBJ1-2	CSASLWVGANYGYTF	TGCAGTGCTAGCCTCTGGGTCGGAGCTAACTATGGCTACACCTTC
.	TRBV7-2	.	TRBJ1-2	CASSLDSGEGYTF	TGTGCCAGCAGCTTAGATTCGGGGGAAGGCTACACCTTC
TRBD1	TRBV24-1	.	TRBJ2-1	CATSATGGWNEQFF	TGTGCCACCAGTGCGACAGGGGGCTGGAATGAGCAGTTCTTC
TRBD1	TRBV25-1	once	TRBJ2-5	CASRGGQGFLETQYF	TGTGCCAGCAGAGGGGGACAGGGGTTTTTAGAGACCCAGTACTTC
.	TRBV10-2	.	TRBJ2-7	CASSQTNYEQYF	TGCGCCAGCAGCCAGACCAATTACGAGCAGTACTTC
TRBD1	TRBV7-9	.	TRBJ1-2	CASSSLQGANYGYTF	TGTGCCAGCAGCTCACTACAGGGGGCGAACTATGGCTACACCTTC
TRBD2	TRBV12-3/TRBV12-4	.	TRBJ2-3	CASTPATSGYDTQYF	TGTGCCAGCACCCCGGCGACTAGCGGATACGATACGCAGTATTTT
.	TRBV30	.	TRBJ1-2	CAWTALDYGYTF	TGTGCCTGGACAGCCTTGGACTATGGCTACACCTTC
.	TRBV6-1	few	TRBJ2-7	CASREGGLREQYF	TGTGCCAGCAGAGAAGGGGGGCTGAGGGAGCAGTACTTC
TRBD2	TRBV20-1	.	TRBJ2-1	CSASSGAYNEQFF	TGCAGTGCTTCTAGCGGGGCCTACAATGAGCAGTTCTTC
TRBD1	TRBV30	once	TRBJ2-7	CAWSAPRDRGRYEQYF	TGTGCCTGGAGTGCCCCCCGGGACAGGGGGCGTTACGAGCAGTACTTC